The 24 T cell receptor beta chains below were found in one sample sequenced in a study of OX40 agonist ivuxolimab in advanced cancers. Assay: immunoSEQ multiplex PCR; the TCRdb copy retains only in-frame clones and omits some. The table has roughly 62,000 clones, about 83% seen once. The sequences come from CD4+ or CD8+ T cells sorted from blood, collected in a trial of the OX40 agonist ivuxolimab. Source of these receptors: an adult with an advanced solid tumor such as melanoma, head and neck, liver or kidney cancer.

This clone showed up just once. The chain is built from TRBV6-1 and TRBJ2-1; 9 nucleotides line up with TRBD2. Per the germline V gene, CDR1 is MNHNS and CDR2 is SASEGT. V dropped 3 bases and J dropped 8; count of bases not matched to a gene: 8. The CDR3 contains 15 residues. CDR3 protein: CASSESAGGLDEQFF. The CDR3 region has the DNA TGTGCCAGCAGTGAGTCTGCGGGAGGGTTGGATGAGCAGTTCTTC.

This clone qualifies as medium-sized (0.01 to 0.1%). The chain links TRBV27 to TRBJ1-5; 9 positions match TRBD1. CDR3 length equals 15 residues. Per the germline V gene, CDR1 is MNHEY and CDR2 is SMNVEV (reference sequence). V shed 4 bases, J shed 7 bases, and the junction held 8 bases outside the gene matches. CDR3 sequence (DNA): TGTGCCAGCAGTTCCACCGGGACAGGGACCCAGCCCCAGCATTTT. It codes for CASSSTGTGTQPQHF.

The chain is built from TRBV7-9 and TRBJ1-2; weak D call: TRBD1 (6 bases). The length of the CDR3 is 13 residues. V gave up 4 bases and J gave up 7 bases, with 13 bases separating them. Looked up from germline, CDR1 is SEHNR and CDR2 is FQNEAQ (reference sequence). Written as DNA, the CDR3 is TGTGCCAGCAGCTCCGAACAGGGTCTTGGCTACACCTTC. It specifies CASSSEQGLGYTF.

The chain employs TRBV28 and TRBJ2-3; D gene unclear. This CDR3 has 15 amino acids. Looked up from germline, CDR1 is MDHEN and CDR2 is SYDVKM. The V and J ends lost 2 bases and 6 bases respectively, with 15 bases between them. For the CDR3, the DNA is TGTGCCAGCAGTTTAGACGCGGCCGTACTGGATACGCAGTATTTT. This codes for CASSLDAAVLDTQYF.

This clone was seen only a few times. CDR3 in DNA: TGCAGCGTTTATAGCGGGGCCTACGAGCAGTACTTC. The encoded protein is CSVYSGAYEQYF. The J gene is TRBJ2-7, the V gene TRBV29-1; TRBD2 matches at 8 bases. Germline trimming cut 5 bases from V and 2 bases from J; bases unmatched to any gene: 2. Germline V gene sequence: CDR1 SQVTM, CDR2 ANQGSEA. This CDR3 is built from 12 residues.

The rearrangement links TRBV2 to TRBJ2-3; weak D call: TRBD2 (6 bases). Germline lookup yields CDR1 SNHLY and CDR2 FYNNEI. The V end was cut by 6 bases, the J end by 3 bases, with 19 bases between. The CDR3 sequence is 16 residues long. The CDR3 DNA sequence: TGTGCCAGCAGGGCCAGACTAGGAGGGTTTACAGATACGCAGTATTTT. Amino acids: CASRARLGGFTDTQYF. Full variable domain (outside the CDR3, taken from reference TRBV2 and TRBJ2-3): EPEVTQTPSHQVTQMGQEVILRCVPISNHLYFYWYRQILGQKVEFLVSFYNNEISEKSEIFDDQFSVERPDGSNFTLKIRSTKLEDSAMYFCASRARLGGFTDTQYFGPGTRLTVL.

The CDR3 region is CASSPKGDNEQFF. Written as DNA, the CDR3 is TGTGCCAGCTCACCAAAGGGCGACAATGAGCAGTTCTTC. This chain uses TRBV18 with TRBJ2-1; D unresolved. Trimming shortened V by 2 bases and J by 5 bases, and 7 bases separated the two germline ends. Germline V CDR1 and CDR2: KGHSH, LQKENI. This CDR3 spans 13 amino acids.

The V gene is TRBV7-3, the J gene TRBJ2-2; the D gene is possibly TRBD2 (6 bases). Germline V CDR1 and CDR2: SGHTA, FQGTGA. There are 17 residues in the CDR3. Trimming took 5 bases from V and 4 from J, leaving 20 bases between them. The chain's CDR3 is CASSPGELAGRTGELFF. For the CDR3, the DNA is TGTGCCAGCAGCCCGGGGGAACTAGCCGGTCGCACCGGGGAGCTGTTTTTT.

V and J are TRBV27 and TRBJ2-7; D is perhaps TRBD2 (7 bases). Germline V gene lookup returns CDR1 MNHEY and CDR2 SMNVEV (reference sequence). The CDR3 is made up of 13 amino acids. V shed 7 bases and J shed 6 bases, with 16 bases lying between them. The CDR3 region is CASIAARGGEQYF. The CDR3 DNA reads as TGTGCCAGCATTGCGGCGAGGGGGGGCGAGCAGTACTTC.

This clone showed up just a few times. V and J are TRBV7-9 and TRBJ2-1; 8 nucleotides align to TRBD2. The CDR3 loop spans 17 amino acids. Germline lookup yields CDR1 SEHNR and CDR2 FQNEAQ (reference sequence). V lost 5 bases, J lost 5 bases, and 14 bases stayed unmatched. CDR3 in amino acids: CASSKNEVAGRNNEQFF. In nucleotides, the CDR3 is TGTGCCAGCAGCAAAAATGAAGTAGCGGGGAGGAACAATGAGCAGTTCTTC.

The CDR3 sequence is CASSSGTGHQPQHF. The CDR3 bases are TGTGCCAGCAGTTCCGGGACAGGGCATCAGCCCCAGCATTTT. The rearrangement joins TRBV2 to TRBJ1-5; 9 positions match TRBD1. The ends lost 5 bases at V and 5 bases at J; junction bases unmatched: 4. This CDR3 is 14 amino acids long. Germline V gives CDR1 SNHLY, CDR2 FYNNEI.

The chain carries TRBV10-2 and TRBJ1-5; weak D call: TRBD1 (6 bases). The V and J ends lost 3 bases and 6 bases respectively, with 18 bases between them. Germline CDR1 and CDR2: WSHSY and SAAADI. This CDR3 comprises 16 residues. In nucleotides, the CDR3 is TGCGCCAGCAGTGACCCGCCCGGACAGAGTATTCAGCCCCAGCATTTT. Translated: CASSDPPGQSIQPQHF.

The sample holds one count of this clone. Here the CDR3 DNA reads TGTGCCAGCAGCCTTTCCGCTGTGGGGGCCTTGGATACGCAGTATTTT. Translated, it gives CASSLSAVGALDTQYF. The rearrangement links TRBV7-3 to TRBJ2-3, with TRBD1 as a possible D gene (6 bases). V dropped 5 bases and J dropped 6 bases, with 21 bases sitting between them. Germline V gene sequence: CDR1 SGHTA, CDR2 FQGTGA. The CDR3 is 16 residues long. The whole variable domain, remainder taken from reference TRBV7-3 and TRBJ2-3, is GAGVSQTPSNKVTEKGKYVELRCDPISGHTALYWYRQSLGQGPEFLIYFQGTGAADDSGLPNDRFFAVRPEGSVSTLKIQRTERGDSAVYLCASSLSAVGALDTQYFGPGTRLTVL.

This chain connects TRBV4-1 to TRBJ1-4; TRBD1 matches at 7 bases. Germline V gene data show CDR1 as MGHRA and CDR2 as YSYEKL. The V segment lost 1 base and the J segment 4 bases; nucleotides outside the gene matches: 9. The CDR3 totals 17 residues. The CDR3, as DNA: TGCGCCAGCAGCCAAGGAGTGCCGGGACAGCTTAATGAAAAACTGTTTTTT. It specifies CASSQGVPGQLNEKLFF.

The V gene is TRBV21-1, the J gene TRBJ2-1; the DNA was not used to check the table's D call, TRBD1. TRBV21-1 is classified as a pseudogene. The CDR3 consists of 11 residues. CDR3 in amino acids: CASSQDNEQFF. CDR3 nucleotide sequence: TGTGCCAGCAGCCAGGACAATGAGCAGTTCTTC.

The chain links TRBV11-3 to TRBJ2-7; unclear D gene. V lost 4 bases and J 0 bases, leaving 10 bases between the germline ends. This CDR3 spans 14 amino acids. From germline, CDR1 is SGHNT and CDR2 YENEEA. The chain's CDR3 is CASSSPLSSYEQYF. CDR3 coding DNA: TGTGCCAGCAGCTCCCCTTTGAGCTCCTACGAGCAGTACTTC.

This chain joins TRBV2 and TRBJ1-5; 9 bases match TRBD1. Looked up from germline, CDR1 is SNHLY and CDR2 is FYNNEI. V trimming: 4 bases; J trimming: 4 bases; junction bases outside the gene matches: 5. The CDR3 has 15 amino acids. The CDR3 here is CASSVWDRDNQPQHF. For the CDR3, the DNA is TGTGCCAGCAGTGTGTGGGACAGGGATAATCAGCCCCAGCATTTT.

This clone was seen just once. This rearrangement joins TRBV5-6 to TRBJ1-2; possibly TRBD1 for D (5 bases). The CDR3 is 15 amino acids. Trimming removed 1 base from V and 7 bases from J, with 17 bases in between. Germline loops: CDR1 SGHDT, CDR2 YYEEEE. The CDR3 protein is CASSLLGTRAFGYTF. As DNA, the CDR3 is TGTGCCAGCAGCTTGCTTGGGACGCGCGCGTTTGGCTACACCTTC.

The V gene is TRBV19, the J gene TRBJ1-4; 7 nucleotides agree with TRBD1. The CDR3 runs 16 residues. Looked up from germline, CDR1 is LNHDA and CDR2 is SQIVND (reference sequence). The junction had 7 bases not matched to a gene; V was cut back by 4 bases and J by 2 bases. The CDR3 sequence: CASSNPGQATNEKLFF. The CDR3 bases are TGTGCCAGTAGTAACCCAGGACAGGCGACTAATGAAAAACTGTTTTTT.

This clone has only one observation. This chain connects TRBV7-8 to TRBJ2-3; maybe TRBD1 (5 bases). Trimming pared 5 bases from V and 1 base from J, leaving 16 bases between. The CDR3 is made up of 16 amino acids. The germline CDR1 and CDR2 sequences are SGHVS and FQNEAQ. The CDR3: CASSPQQVSRTDTQYF. CDR3 sequence (DNA): TGTGCCAGCAGCCCCCAACAGGTCTCTCGCACAGATACGCAGTATTTT. Using reference TRBV7-8 and TRBJ2-3 for the parts outside the CDR3, the full variable domain is GAGVSQSPRYKVAKRGQDVALRCDPISGHVSLFWYQQALGQGPEFLTYFQNEAQLDKSGLPSDRFFAERPEGSVSTLKIQRTQQEDSAVYLCASSPQQVSRTDTQYFGPGTRLTVL.

The chain combines TRBV18 with TRBJ2-1; D is ambiguous. The V end was cut by 6 bases, the J end by 0 bases, with 12 bases between. This CDR3 has 15 amino acids. Germline V CDR1 and CDR2: KGHSH, LQKENI. The CDR3: CASSPIKSSYNEQFF. The CDR3 DNA reads as TGTGCCAGCTCCCCAATTAAATCCTCCTACAATGAGCAGTTCTTC.

This chain links TRBV7-9 with TRBJ1-1, with 9 bases identical to TRBD1. Germline V lookup: CDR1 SEHNR, CDR2 FQNEAQ (reference sequence). The junction had 4 bases not matched to a gene; V was cut back by 6 bases and J by 5 bases. The CDR3 spans 13 residues. The CDR3 DNA sequence: TGTGCCAGCAGGGGAGGGACAGGGACTGAAGCTTTCTTT. This encodes CASRGGTGTEAFF. Supplemented by reference TRBV7-9 and TRBJ1-1, the full variable domain reads DTGVSQNPRHKITKRGQNVTFRCDPISEHNRLYWYRQTLGQGPEFLTYFQNEAQLEKSRLLSDRFSAERPKGSFSTLEIQRTEQGDSAMYLCASRGGTGTEAFFGQGTRLTVV.

The V gene is TRBV9, the J gene TRBJ2-7; D is possibly TRBD1 or TRBD2 (5 bases each). The CDR3 is 14 amino acids. Germline V gene lookup returns CDR1 SGDLS and CDR2 YYNGEE. Trimming pared 2 bases from V and 2 bases from J, leaving 11 bases between. As DNA, the CDR3 is TGTGCCAGCAGCGTCGGGGACGGAGCCTACGAGCAGTACTTC. Protein: CASSVGDGAYEQYF.

With regard to this clone: One junction end does not reproduce the germline sequence, and a read error may be involved. The chain recombines TRBV20-1 with TRBJ2-5, with a tentative D call TRBD1 (6 bases). This CDR3 spans 11 amino acids. Germline lookup yields CDR1 DFQATT and CDR2 SNEGSKA (reference sequence). This chain's CDR3 is CAAQGKETQYF. The CDR3 DNA reads as TGTGCGGCACAGGGAAAAGAGACCCAGTACTTC.